Sequencing of this TCR beta chain was carried out in a study of graft-versus-host responses after intestinal transplantation. Study findings and constraints: Peak circulating GvH clone levels tracked with early post-transplant HvG declines. GvH clones detected in recipient marrow included some appearing first in ileum or blood.

Trimming stripped 4 bases from V and 0 bases from J, with 11 bases between. The CDR3 spans 15 residues. Germline lookup yields CDR1 SGDLS and CDR2 YYNGEE. In this sample, this clone turned up once. Its antigen is not known. Assay used: immunoSEQ multiplex PCR; TCRdb lists only in-frame clones, some missing. Among 35,000 to 55,000 clones, about 93% were seen once, and the ten largest hold over 4.5%. This specimen was PBMCs, taken about 120 weeks after a first intestinal transplant, on the day of a second. The J gene is TRBJ2-1, the V gene TRBV9; D is possibly TRBD2 (6 bases). This TCR was sampled from a human patient who received an intestinal transplant, so some T cells may come from the graft donor. CDR3 region: CASSPGVSSYNEQFF. In nucleotides, the CDR3 is TGTGCCAGCAGCCCGGGAGTGAGCTCCTACAATGAGCAGTTCTTC.